This TCR beta chain was captured in a study of T cell repertoires in cytomegalovirus infection. Across the study: Alongside well-studied HLA-B-restricted CMV epitopes, recently identified HLA-C-restricted CMV epitopes were also used. Indicated by public TCR beta signatures were CMV infection and matching HLA type. General observations from the study: Predominance within the ex vivo response was attributable to HLA-C-restricted CMV-specific TCR beta clonotypes.

J lost 6 bases, V lost 3 bases, and 10 bases had no gene match. This CDR3 spans 16 amino acids. Germline V gene lookup returns CDR1 MNHNS and CDR2 SASEGT. One entry per CDR3 protein results from TCRdb running MiXCR on the reads. Of some 590,000 distinct CDR3 sequences listed, approximately 40% are singletons. Worth noting for this clonotype: As yet, its antigen is unknown.

The chain has TRBV6-1 and TRBJ2-3; 9 bases match TRBD2. The material was cultured PBMCs, obtained from culture after CMV antigen stimulation. The receptor was isolated from a human donor in good health (CMV status not recorded). Some clones in this sample may be carry-over from other donors' samples. CDR3: CASSDWAGGPRDTQYF. Here the CDR3 DNA reads TGTGCCAGCAGTGATTGGGCGGGAGGGCCCCGGGATACGCAGTATTTT.